This T cell receptor beta chain is drawn from a study of T-cell reconstitution after alpha-beta-depleted transplantation in children. The library targeted TCRbeta and was prepared with unique molecular identifiers. TCRdb independently ran MiXCR on the PCR reads; one entry per CDR3 protein. Of about 420,000 distinct CDR3 sequences listed, under 20% are singletons. CDR3 length: 15 amino acids. Trimming removed 5 bases from V and 10 bases from J, with 21 bases in between. CDR1 and CDR2 from the germline V gene are PRHDT and FYEKMQ (reference sequence). The chain is built from TRBV13 and TRBJ2-1; possibly TRBD1 or TRBD2 for D (5 bases each). The TCR comes from a boy in the first two years of life who had a stem cell transplant for Wiskott-Aldrich syndrome, so the T cells may come from the graft donor. Sequencing was performed on PBMCs, mostly from graft donor cells, taken 360 days after TCRalphabeta/CD19-depleted stem cell transplant. The CDR3 bases are TGTGCCAGCAGCCCTCGGGACGGAAGAATTAAAGAGCAGTTCTTC. Translating it yields CASSPRDGRIKEQFF.